The 8 T cell receptor beta chains listed next were all sequenced from one sample in a study of radiotherapy plus CTLA-4 blockade in lung cancer. Only in-frame clones appear in the TCRdb table, and some are missing; sequencing was by immunoSEQ multiplex PCR. The table lists tens of thousands of clones, around 83% of them singletons, with roughly 0.82% in the top ten. Sequenced here: peripheral blood, sampled from a patient treated with radiotherapy plus ipilimumab. Receptor source: a human donor with non-small cell lung cancer who had stable disease on radiotherapy plus ipilimumab.

The J gene is TRBJ1-2, the V gene TRBV11-2; TRBD1 matches at 7 bases. Trimming removed 5 bases from V and 6 bases from J; junction bases left unmatched: 6. CDR1 is SGHAT and CDR2 is FQNNGV in the germline V gene. This CDR3 is built from 13 residues. The CDR3 reads CASSPRDRNGYTF. The CDR3 coding sequence is TGTGCCAGCAGCCCCCGGGACAGAAATGGCTACACCTTC. Using reference TRBV11-2 and TRBJ1-2 for the parts outside the CDR3, the full variable domain is EAGVAQSPRYKIIEKRQSVAFWCNPISGHATLYWYQQILGQGPKLLIQFQNNGVVDDSQLPKDRFSAERLKGVDSTLKIQPAKLEDSAVYLCASSPRDRNGYTFGSGTRLTVV.

This clone appeared a few times. The rearrangement uses TRBV27 and TRBJ1-1, with D perhaps matching TRBD1 (5 bases). The CDR3 sequence is 18 residues long. The ends were cut back, 3 bases at V and 1 base at J, with 21 bases in the middle. Looked up from germline, CDR1 is MNHEY and CDR2 is SMNVEV (reference sequence). The chain's CDR3 is CASSFSRMRKGSNTEAFF. Written as DNA, the CDR3 is TGTGCCAGCAGTTTCTCCCGGATGAGGAAGGGGTCGAACACTGAAGCTTTCTTT.

This clone appeared a few times. A junction end diverges from the germline sequence, so it may reflect a read error. The gene calls are TRBV7-8 and TRBJ2-1; 10 bases match TRBD2. The CDR3 length is 16 residues. Per germline, CDR1 SGHVS and CDR2 FQNEAQ. CDR3: CASSLHGTSGTPSVVF. As DNA, the CDR3 is TGTGCCAGCAGCCTTCACGGTACTAGCGGGACACCAAGTGTTGTCTTC.

The rearrangement links TRBV9 to TRBJ2-5; 13 bases align to TRBD2. This CDR3 comprises 16 residues. Germline V CDR1 and CDR2: SGDLS, YYNGEE. V gave up 3 bases and J gave up 5 bases; unmatched junction bases: 7. CDR3 sequence (DNA): TGTGCCAGCAGCGCGGGACTAGCGGGGCTGGGGGAGACCCAGTACTTC. It codes for CASSAGLAGLGETQYF. Looking up the rest from reference TRBV9 and TRBJ2-5 gives the full variable domain: DSGVTQTPKHLITATGQRVTLRCSPRSGDLSVYWYQQSLDQGLQFLIQYYNGEERAKGNILERFSAQQFPDLHSELNLSSLELGDSALYFCASSAGLAGLGETQYFGPGTRLLVL.

The CDR3 bases are TGTGCCAGCAGTTTAGGGAGTTCCACTTCCTACGAGCAGTACTTC. It encodes CASSLGSSTSYEQYF. This chain uses TRBV28 with TRBJ2-7; D might be TRBD2 (5 bases). This CDR3 is built from 15 residues. CDR1 and CDR2 (germline): MDHEN, SYDVKM. V gave up 2 bases and J gave up 1 base, with 12 bases separating them.

The rearrangement uses TRBV10-2 and TRBJ2-2, with D hard to call. V lost 3 bases and J lost 0, with 5 bases in between. Germline V gives CDR1 WSHSY, CDR2 SAAADI. CDR3 length: 14 amino acids. CDR3 nucleotides: TGCGCCAGCAGTGAAAGTGCGAACACCGGGGAGCTGTTTTTT. Residues: CASSESANTGELFF.

V gene TRBV4-1 combines with J gene TRBJ2-7; 7 bases are shared with TRBD1. Germline-derived CDR1 and CDR2 are MGHRA and YSYEKL. The CDR3 length is 16 residues. Unmatched junction bases numbered 9, after V lost 1 base and J lost 3 bases. Here the CDR3 DNA reads TGCGCCAGCAGCCAAGGACCACAGGGGAATAGCTACGAGCAGTACTTC. This translates into CASSQGPQGNSYEQYF.

This clone was seen once. The CDR3 is CASSSAPNTEAFF. CDR3 coding DNA: TGTGCCAGCAGTTCGGCACCGAACACTGAAGCTTTCTTT. The chain recombines TRBV27 with TRBJ1-1; D unresolved. This CDR3 spans 13 amino acids. Trimming took off 4 bases at V and 1 base at J, with 7 bases between the two ends. Germline CDR1 and CDR2: MNHEY and SMNVEV (reference sequence).